This is a list of T cell receptor beta chains from one sample in a study of blood T cell repertoires in COVID-19. Profiling relied on immunoSEQ multiplex PCR, and the TCRdb table lists in-frame clones only, not all of them. The sample has about 33,000 clones, almost 90% seen once. The sequencing input was peripheral blood. Receptors originate from a human donor in a cohort sampled during active COVID-19. Both conserved end residues are part of each CDR3. The D gene is left open where the match is weak. Size is omitted from some rows. Given values are once, few, many or a class for expanded clones.

D gene: NA; V gene: TRBV15; J gene: TRBJ2-5; clone size: NA; CDR3 DNA: TGTGCCACCAGCAGAGGACAGGACCAAGAGACCCAGTACTTC; CDR3 protein: CATSRGQDQETQYF
D gene: NA; V gene: TRBV3-1/TRBV3-2; J gene: TRBJ1-2; clone size: NA; CDR3 DNA: TGTGCCAGCAGCTACGAGGAGGACCTAACCTTC; CDR3 protein: CASSYEEDLTF
D gene: NA; V gene: TRBV6-5; J gene: TRBJ2-7; clone size: NA; CDR3 DNA: TGTGCCAGCAGCCCAATAGACTACGAGCAGTACTTC; CDR3 protein: CASSPIDYEQYF
D gene: NA; V gene: TRBV21-1; J gene: TRBJ2-3; clone size: NA; CDR3 DNA: TGTACCTCTAGCGTACCTAGCACAGATACGCAGTATTTT; CDR3 protein: CTSSVPSTDTQYF
D gene: TRBD1; V gene: TRBV7-9; J gene: TRBJ1-4; clone size: NA; CDR3 DNA: TGTGCCAGCAGACCAGACAGGGCCACATCACAAAAACTGTTTTTT; CDR3 protein: CASRPDRATSQKLFF
D gene: NA; V gene: TRBV11-3; J gene: TRBJ2-2; clone size: NA; CDR3 DNA: TGTGCCAGCAGTGACAGGGAGGAGAACACCGGGGAGCTGTTTTTT; CDR3 protein: CASSDREENTGELFF
D gene: TRBD1; V gene: TRBV2; J gene: TRBJ1-4; clone size: few; CDR3 DNA: TGTGCCAGCAGTAGGACAGGAAATAATGAAAAACTGTTTTTT; CDR3 protein: CASSRTGNNEKLFF
D gene: NA; V gene: TRBV20-1; J gene: TRBJ2-4; clone size: once; CDR3 DNA: TGCAGTGCTAGTCCCACGGTAGCCAAAAACATTCAGTACTTC; CDR3 protein: CSASPTVAKNIQYF
D gene: TRBD2; V gene: TRBV2; J gene: TRBJ2-6; clone size: NA; CDR3 DNA: TGTGCCGGCCGATTAGCGGGAGTATCTGGGGCCAACGTCCTGACTTTC; CDR3 protein: CAGRLAGVSGANVLTF
D gene: TRBD1; V gene: TRBV30; J gene: TRBJ1-5; clone size: few; CDR3 DNA: TGTGCCTGGAGTGACCTGGGACAGGTAGAGAATCAGCCCCAGCATTTT; CDR3 protein: CAWSDLGQVENQPQHF
D gene: NA; V gene: TRBV11-2; J gene: TRBJ2-5; clone size: NA; CDR3 DNA: TGTGCCAGCAGCTTAAACAGGCTCCAGACCCAGTACTTC; CDR3 protein: CASSLNRLQTQYF
D gene: NA; V gene: TRBV6-5; J gene: TRBJ1-1; clone size: NA; CDR3 DNA: TGTGCCAGCAGCGACCCCACAGGGCCCCACACTGAAGCTTTCTTT; CDR3 protein: CASSDPTGPHTEAFF
D gene: TRBD1; V gene: TRBV7-6; J gene: TRBJ2-7; clone size: NA; CDR3 DNA: TGTGCCAGCAGCTCGATTCAGGGGGCTTGGTACTTC; CDR3 protein: CASSSIQGAWYF
D gene: TRBD1; V gene: TRBV25-1; J gene: TRBJ1-1; clone size: NA; CDR3 DNA: TGTGCCAGCAGACCCGACAGGGTAAACACTGAAGCTTTCTTT; CDR3 protein: CASRPDRVNTEAFF
D gene: TRBD2; V gene: TRBV5-4; J gene: TRBJ2-1; clone size: NA; CDR3 DNA: TGTGTCAGCAGCTGGGGACTAGCGGGAAACAATGAGCAGTTCTTC; CDR3 protein: CVSSWGLAGNNEQFF
D gene: TRBD1; V gene: TRBV10-3; J gene: TRBJ2-7; clone size: NA; CDR3 DNA: TGTGCCATCAGTGAGTCGATTTTTAGGAGTCCGACAGGGACCCACGAGCAGTACTTC; CDR3 protein: CAISESIFRSPTGTHEQYF
D gene: NA; V gene: TRBV6-5; J gene: TRBJ1-2; clone size: NA; CDR3 DNA: TGTGCCAGCAGTTTCTACAGTATAGTCAACTATGGCTACACCTTC; CDR3 protein: CASSFYSIVNYGYTF
D gene: NA; V gene: TRBV7-3; J gene: TRBJ2-2; clone size: NA; CDR3 DNA: TGTGCCAGCAGCTTAAACCCGACCGGGACTGTGGGCGGGGAGCTGTTTTTT; CDR3 protein: CASSLNPTGTVGGELFF
D gene: NA; V gene: TRBV4-3; J gene: TRBJ2-3; clone size: NA; CDR3 DNA: TGCGCCAGCAGCCAGGGGCATTCGTCAGATACGCAGTATTTT; CDR3 protein: CASSQGHSSDTQYF
D gene: TRBD1; V gene: TRBV6-2/TRBV6-3; J gene: TRBJ1-4; clone size: NA; CDR3 DNA: TGTGCCAGCAGCAAGGGACAGATAAATGGGAAGTATGAAAAACTGTTTTTT; CDR3 protein: CASSKGQINGKYEKLFF
D gene: NA; V gene: TRBV7-6; J gene: TRBJ2-1; clone size: NA; CDR3 DNA: TGTGCCAGCAGCCCGGAGGGCGGGGCTCGGAATGAGCAGTTCTTC; CDR3 protein: CASSPEGGARNEQFF
D gene: NA; V gene: TRBV19; J gene: TRBJ2-7; clone size: once; CDR3 DNA: TGTGCCAGTAGTACACAGGGGGCGGGAGGCGAGCAGTACTTC; CDR3 protein: CASSTQGAGGEQYF
D gene: NA; V gene: TRBV28; J gene: TRBJ1-6; clone size: NA; CDR3 DNA: TGTGCCAGCAGTTTCTTGAGGATATCACCCCTCCACTTT; CDR3 protein: CASSFLRISPLHF
D gene: TRBD1; V gene: TRBV4-1; J gene: TRBJ2-7; clone size: NA; CDR3 DNA: TGCGCCAGCAGCCAAGGACCAGGGGGTAGACGTTTTCCCTACGAGCAGTACTTC; CDR3 protein: CASSQGPGGRRFPYEQYF
D gene: NA; V gene: TRBV18; J gene: TRBJ2-2; clone size: NA; CDR3 DNA: TGTGCCAGCTCTAGCGGGAACACCGGGGAGCTGTTTTTT; CDR3 protein: CASSSGNTGELFF
D gene: TRBD1; V gene: TRBV20-1; J gene: TRBJ1-1; clone size: NA; CDR3 DNA: TGCAGTGCTAGTGCAGGGACAGGGAATAAATGGGGCACTGAAGCTTTCTTT; CDR3 protein: CSASAGTGNKWGTEAFF
D gene: TRBD1; V gene: TRBV19; J gene: TRBJ1-2; clone size: NA; CDR3 DNA: TGTGCCAGCTGGGACAGAACTAACTATGGCTACACCTTC; CDR3 protein: CASWDRTNYGYTF
D gene: NA; V gene: TRBV25-1; J gene: TRBJ2-2; clone size: NA; CDR3 DNA: TGTGCCAGCAGTAATCCGGGGAGCACCGGGGAGCTGTTTTTT; CDR3 protein: CASSNPGSTGELFF
D gene: TRBD2; V gene: TRBV5-8; J gene: TRBJ2-1; clone size: NA; CDR3 DNA: TGTGCCAGCAGCCCGGGGGGGAATTACAATGAGCAGTTCTTC; CDR3 protein: CASSPGGNYNEQFF
D gene: NA; V gene: TRBV7-9; J gene: TRBJ1-3; clone size: NA; CDR3 DNA: TGTGCCAGCAGCTTAGACTCAGGGCGCTCTGGAAACACCATATATTTT; CDR3 protein: CASSLDSGRSGNTIYF
D gene: TRBD1; V gene: TRBV3-1/TRBV3-2; J gene: TRBJ1-4; clone size: NA; CDR3 DNA: TGTGCCAGCAGCCTACCGGGACAGGGAAGTGAAAAACTGTTTTTT; CDR3 protein: CASSLPGQGSEKLFF
D gene: TRBD1; V gene: TRBV5-4; J gene: TRBJ2-5; clone size: NA; CDR3 DNA: TGTGCCAGCAGCTCGGCCGTGACAGGGTGGGAGACCCAGTACTTC; CDR3 protein: CASSSAVTGWETQYF
D gene: NA; V gene: TRBV5-5; J gene: TRBJ2-7; clone size: NA; CDR3 DNA: TGTGCCAGCAGCGCCACCGGGACTCGTTTAGGGGAGCAGTACTTC; CDR3 protein: CASSATGTRLGEQYF
D gene: TRBD1; V gene: TRBV19; J gene: TRBJ2-7; clone size: NA; CDR3 DNA: TGTGCCAGTAGTAACCCGGGACAGCCGTCTTCCTACGAGCAGTACTTC; CDR3 protein: CASSNPGQPSSYEQYF
D gene: NA; V gene: TRBV6-2/TRBV6-3; J gene: TRBJ2-7; clone size: NA; CDR3 DNA: TGTGCCAGCAGTTACCCCCACTACGAGCAGTACTTC; CDR3 protein: CASSYPHYEQYF
D gene: TRBD1; V gene: TRBV6-5; J gene: TRBJ2-7; clone size: NA; CDR3 DNA: TGTGCCAGCAGTCGGGACAGCTTGTACGAGCAGTACTTC; CDR3 protein: CASSRDSLYEQYF
D gene: TRBD2; V gene: TRBV25-1; J gene: TRBJ2-1; clone size: NA; CDR3 DNA: TGTGCCAGCAGTGATGTTAGCGGGGGGGGGCATGAGCAGTTCTTC; CDR3 protein: CASSDVSGGGHEQFF